Described below is a single T cell receptor beta chain sequence and its context. The antigen is undetermined. The CDR3 sequence is 15 residues long. V trimming: 1 base; J trimming: 6 bases; junction bases outside the gene matches: 6. CDR1 is SGHDT and CDR2 is YYEEEE in the germline V gene. Sequencing was performed with immunoSEQ multiplex PCR; in TCRdb, only in-frame clones are kept and a portion is missing. The table includes about 32,000 clones, about 93% detected once. The entry originates in a study of circulating and synovial CD4+ cells in juvenile arthritis. Study results and caveats: Measured synovium overlap likely understates the true shared repertoire.

Donors were patients with active juvenile idiopathic arthritis. This chain connects TRBV5-6 to TRBJ2-3, with 9 bases fitting TRBD1. This receptor was identified in a human donor with juvenile idiopathic arthritis. Sequencing used CD4+ T cells from blood. The CDR3 loop is CASSLTGGVLDTQYF. CDR3 coding DNA: TGTGCCAGCAGCTTGACAGGGGGCGTTCTGGATACGCAGTATTTT.